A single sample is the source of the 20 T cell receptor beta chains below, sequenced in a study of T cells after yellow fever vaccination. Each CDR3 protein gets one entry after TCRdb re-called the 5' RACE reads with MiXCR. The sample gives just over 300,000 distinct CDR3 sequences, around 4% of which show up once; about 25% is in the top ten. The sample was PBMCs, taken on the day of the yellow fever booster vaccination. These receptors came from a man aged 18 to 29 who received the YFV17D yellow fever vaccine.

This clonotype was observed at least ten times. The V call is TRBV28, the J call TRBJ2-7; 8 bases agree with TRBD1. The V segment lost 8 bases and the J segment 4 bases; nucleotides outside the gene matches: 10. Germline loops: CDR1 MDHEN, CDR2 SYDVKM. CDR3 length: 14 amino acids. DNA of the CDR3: TGTGCCAGCGCCGCATGGACAGGGTCTTACGAGCAGTACGTC. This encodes CASAAWTGSYEQYV.

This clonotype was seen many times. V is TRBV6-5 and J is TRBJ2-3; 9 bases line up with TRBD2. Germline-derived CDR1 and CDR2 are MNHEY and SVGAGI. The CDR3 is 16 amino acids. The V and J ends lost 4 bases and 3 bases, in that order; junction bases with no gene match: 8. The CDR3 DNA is TGTGCCAGCAGTTCAAAGAGCGGGGGGTTGACAGATACGCAGTATTTT. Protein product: CASSSKSGGLTDTQYF.

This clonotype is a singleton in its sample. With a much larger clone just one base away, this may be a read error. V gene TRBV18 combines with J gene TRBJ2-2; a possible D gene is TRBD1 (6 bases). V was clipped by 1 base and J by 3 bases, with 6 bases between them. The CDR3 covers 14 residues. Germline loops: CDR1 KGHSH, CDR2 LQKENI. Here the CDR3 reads CASSPQGDTGELFF. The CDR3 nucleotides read TGTGCCAGCTCACCACAGGGGGACACCGGGGAGCTGTTTTTT.

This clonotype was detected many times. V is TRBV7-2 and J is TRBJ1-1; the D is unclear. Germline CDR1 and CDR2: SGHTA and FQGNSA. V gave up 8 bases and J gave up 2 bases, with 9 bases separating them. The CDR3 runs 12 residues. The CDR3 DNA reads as TGTGCCAGCTCGGCCGTTAACACTGAAGCTTTCTTT. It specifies CASSAVNTEAFF.

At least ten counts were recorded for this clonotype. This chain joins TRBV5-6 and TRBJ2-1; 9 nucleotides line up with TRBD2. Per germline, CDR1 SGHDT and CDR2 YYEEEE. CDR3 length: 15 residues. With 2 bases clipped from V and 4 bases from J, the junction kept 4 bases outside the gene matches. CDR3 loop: CASSLPGLAYNEQFF. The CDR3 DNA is TGTGCCAGCAGCTTACCGGGACTAGCATACAATGAGCAGTTCTTC.

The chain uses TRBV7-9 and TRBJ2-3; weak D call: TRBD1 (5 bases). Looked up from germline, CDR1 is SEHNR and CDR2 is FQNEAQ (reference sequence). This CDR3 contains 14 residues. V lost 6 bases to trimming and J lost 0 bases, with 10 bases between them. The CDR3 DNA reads TGTGCCAGCAGGTACCGACAGAGCACAGATACGCAGTATTTT. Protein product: CASRYRQSTDTQYF.

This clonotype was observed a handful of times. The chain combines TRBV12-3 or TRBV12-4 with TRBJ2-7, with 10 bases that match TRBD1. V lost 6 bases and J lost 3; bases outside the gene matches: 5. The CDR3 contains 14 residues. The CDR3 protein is CASRGQGQFYEQYF. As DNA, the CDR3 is TGTGCCAGCAGGGGACAGGGGCAATTCTACGAGCAGTACTTC.

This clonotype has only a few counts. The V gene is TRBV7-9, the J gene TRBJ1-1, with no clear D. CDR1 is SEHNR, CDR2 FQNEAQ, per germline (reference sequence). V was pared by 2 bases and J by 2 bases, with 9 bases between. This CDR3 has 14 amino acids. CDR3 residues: CASSLRATNTEAFF. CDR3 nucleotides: TGTGCCAGCAGCTTACGGGCGACCAACACTGAAGCTTTCTTT. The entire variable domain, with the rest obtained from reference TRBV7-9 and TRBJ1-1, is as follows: DTGVSQNPRHKITKRGQNVTFRCDPISEHNRLYWYRQTLGQGPEFLTYFQNEAQLEKSRLLSDRFSAERPKGSFSTLEIQRTEQGDSAMYLCASSLRATNTEAFFGQGTRLTVV.

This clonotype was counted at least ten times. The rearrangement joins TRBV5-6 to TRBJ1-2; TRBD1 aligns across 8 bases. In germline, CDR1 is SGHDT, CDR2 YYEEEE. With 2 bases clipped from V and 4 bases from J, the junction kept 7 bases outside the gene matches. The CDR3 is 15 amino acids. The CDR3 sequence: CASSFGQGRFYGYTF. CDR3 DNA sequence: TGTGCCAGCAGCTTCGGACAGGGCAGATTCTATGGCTACACCTTC.

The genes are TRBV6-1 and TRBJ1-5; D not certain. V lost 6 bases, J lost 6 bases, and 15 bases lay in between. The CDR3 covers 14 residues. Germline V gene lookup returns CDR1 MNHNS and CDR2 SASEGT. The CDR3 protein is CASRGREYGQPQHF. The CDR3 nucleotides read TGTGCCAGCAGGGGTAGGGAGTACGGTCAGCCCCAGCATTTT.

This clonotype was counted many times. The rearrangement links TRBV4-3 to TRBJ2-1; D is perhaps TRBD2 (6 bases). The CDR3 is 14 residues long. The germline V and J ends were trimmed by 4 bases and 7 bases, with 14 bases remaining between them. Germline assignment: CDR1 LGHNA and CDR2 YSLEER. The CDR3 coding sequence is TGCGCCAGCAGCCTCGACGCGACTAGTAATGAGCAGTTCTTC. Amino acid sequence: CASSLDATSNEQFF.

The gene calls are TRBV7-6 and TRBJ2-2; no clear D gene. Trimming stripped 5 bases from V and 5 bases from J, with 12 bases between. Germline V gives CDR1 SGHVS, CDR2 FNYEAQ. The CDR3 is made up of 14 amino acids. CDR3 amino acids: CASSPRVVTGELFF. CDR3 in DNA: TGTGCCAGCAGCCCCCGTGTCGTAACCGGGGAGCTGTTTTTT.

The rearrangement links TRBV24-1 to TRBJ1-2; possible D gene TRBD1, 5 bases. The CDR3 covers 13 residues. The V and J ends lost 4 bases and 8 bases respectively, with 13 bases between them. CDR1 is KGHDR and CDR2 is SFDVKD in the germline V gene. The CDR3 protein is CATSEGPSRGYTF. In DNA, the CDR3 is TGTGCCACCAGTGAGGGGCCTTCGCGAGGCTACACCTTC.

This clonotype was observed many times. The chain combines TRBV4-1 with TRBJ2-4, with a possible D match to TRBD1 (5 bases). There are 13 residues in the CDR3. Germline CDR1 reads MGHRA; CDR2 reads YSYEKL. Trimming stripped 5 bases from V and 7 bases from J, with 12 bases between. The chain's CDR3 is CASSVRVANIQYF. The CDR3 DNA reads TGCGCCAGCAGCGTCAGGGTCGCCAACATTCAGTACTTC.

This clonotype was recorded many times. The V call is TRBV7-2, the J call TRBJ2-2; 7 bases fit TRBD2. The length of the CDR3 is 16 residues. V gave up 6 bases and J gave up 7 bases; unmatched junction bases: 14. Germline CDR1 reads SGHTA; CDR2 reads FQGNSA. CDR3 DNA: TGTGCCAGCAGGAGGACCCGGCGGGGGAAAGGCGGGGAGCTGTTTTTT. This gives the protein CASRRTRRGKGGELFF.

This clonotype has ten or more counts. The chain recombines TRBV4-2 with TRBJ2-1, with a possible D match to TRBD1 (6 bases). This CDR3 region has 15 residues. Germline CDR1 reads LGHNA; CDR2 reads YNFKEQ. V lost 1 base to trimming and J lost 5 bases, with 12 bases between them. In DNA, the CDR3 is TGTGCCAGCAGCCAAGGCCTGGACAGAGACAATGAGCAGTTCTTC. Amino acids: CASSQGLDRDNEQFF.

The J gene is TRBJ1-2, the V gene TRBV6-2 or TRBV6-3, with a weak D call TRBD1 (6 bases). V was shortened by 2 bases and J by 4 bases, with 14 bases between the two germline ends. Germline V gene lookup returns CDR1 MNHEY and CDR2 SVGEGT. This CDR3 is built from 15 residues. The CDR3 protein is CASSYRDTGIYGYTF. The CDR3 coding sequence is TGTGCCAGCAGTTACCGGGACACCGGCATCTATGGCTACACCTTC.

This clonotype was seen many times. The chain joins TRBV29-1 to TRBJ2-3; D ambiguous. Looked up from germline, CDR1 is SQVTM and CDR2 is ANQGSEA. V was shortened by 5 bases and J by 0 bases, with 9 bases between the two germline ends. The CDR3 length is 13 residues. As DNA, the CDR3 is TGCAGCGTTCGGAGCTTCAGCACAGATACGCAGTATTTT. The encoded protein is CSVRSFSTDTQYF.

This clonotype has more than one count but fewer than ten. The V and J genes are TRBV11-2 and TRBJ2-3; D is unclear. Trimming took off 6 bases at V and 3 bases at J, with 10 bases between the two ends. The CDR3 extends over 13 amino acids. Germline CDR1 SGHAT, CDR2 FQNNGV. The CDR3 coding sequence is TGTGCCAGCAGGATCAGATTAACAGATACGCAGTATTTT. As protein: CASRIRLTDTQYF.

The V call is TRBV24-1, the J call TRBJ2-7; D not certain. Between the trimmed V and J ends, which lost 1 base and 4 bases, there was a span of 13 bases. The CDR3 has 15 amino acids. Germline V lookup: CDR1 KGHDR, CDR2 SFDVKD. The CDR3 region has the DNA TGTGCCACCAGTGATTTAATGGGTCCAGAGTACGAGCAGTACGTC. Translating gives CATSDLMGPEYEQYV.